This TCR beta chain appears in the sequencing data of a study of blood T cell repertoires in COVID-19. Study-level background: COVID-19 samples, acute and convalescent, were from the United States, Italy and Spain. The cDNA or gDNA used as material had been derived from T cells, B-cell-depleted T cells, or PBMCs.

How the authors handled the data: From reference gene primer amplification, estimates of nucleated cell counts were derived. Libraries were prepared by immunoSEQ multiplex PCR; TCRdb keeps only in-frame clonotypes and omits some of them. Clonal size and the V and J genes are those of that table, whereas D and trimming came from the DNA. The sample gives roughly 14,000 clones, roughly 86% of which show up once; 40% to 60% is in the top ten. Germline values: CDR1 SQVTM, CDR2 ANQGSEA. This CDR3 has 17 residues. The trim removed 3 bases at V and 4 bases at J, leaving 17 bases unmatched. V is TRBV29-1 and J is TRBJ1-2; 7 bases fit TRBD1. Sequenced sample: peripheral blood. The sequence derives from a man aged 60 to 69 with acute or convalescent COVID-19. Here the CDR3 reads CSVDGPSWRDSLYGYTF. As DNA, the CDR3 is TGCAGCGTTGATGGCCCTTCTTGGCGGGACAGCCTCTATGGCTACACCTTC.